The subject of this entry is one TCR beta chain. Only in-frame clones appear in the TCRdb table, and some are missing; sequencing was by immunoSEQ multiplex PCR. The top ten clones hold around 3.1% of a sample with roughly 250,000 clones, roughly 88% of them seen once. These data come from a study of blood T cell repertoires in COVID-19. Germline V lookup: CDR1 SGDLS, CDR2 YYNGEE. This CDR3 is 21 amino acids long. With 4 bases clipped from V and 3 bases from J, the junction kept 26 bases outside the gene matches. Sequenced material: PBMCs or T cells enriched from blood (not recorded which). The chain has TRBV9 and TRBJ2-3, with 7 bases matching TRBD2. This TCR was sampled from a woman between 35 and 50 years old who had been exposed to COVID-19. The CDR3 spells CASSSRPPGSGVTSWTDTQYF. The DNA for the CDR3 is TGTGCCAGCAGCTCGAGGCCCCCGGGGAGCGGGGTTACTTCCTGGACAGATACGCAGTATTTT.